The 31 T cell receptor beta chains below all came from one sample that was sequenced in a study of blood T cell repertoires in COVID-19. Sequencing was performed with immunoSEQ multiplex PCR; in TCRdb, only in-frame clones are kept and a portion is missing. The sample carries about 140,000 clones, 84% recorded once. The specimen sequenced was peripheral blood. These receptors all stem from a man aged 25 to 40 with COVID-19, enrolled during active disease.

This clone has just a few counts. The V gene is TRBV3-1 (or the pseudogene TRBV3-2), the J gene TRBJ2-7, with 8 bases identical to TRBD2. Germline V gene sequence: CDR1 LGHDT, CDR2 YNNKEL (reference sequence). Trimming removed 0 bases from V and 7 bases from J; junction bases left unmatched: 5. There are 14 residues in the CDR3. The CDR3 sequence: CASSQEQREREQYF. The CDR3 coding sequence is TGTGCCAGCAGCCAAGAGCAGCGGGAGAGGGAGCAGTACTTC.

The chain uses TRBV30 and TRBJ2-7; weak D call: TRBD2 (6 bases). Germline V CDR1 and CDR2: GTSNPN, SVGIG (reference sequence). This CDR3 has 12 amino acids. V gave up 6 bases and J gave up 2 bases, with 11 bases separating them. The CDR3 DNA reads TGTGCCTGTCGGGGGAAGGCCTACGAGCAGTACTTC. It is translated as CACRGKAYEQYF. Combining the CDR3 with reference TRBV30 and TRBJ2-7 gives the whole variable domain SQTIHQWPATLVQPVGSPLSLECTVEGTSNPNLYWYRQAAGRGLQLLFYSVGIGQISSEVPQNLSASRPQDRQFILSSKKLLLSDSGFYLCACRGKAYEQYFGPGTRLTVT.

This rearrangement joins TRBV7-9 to TRBJ1-1; D not resolved. This CDR3 spans 12 amino acids. Trimming stripped 4 bases from V and 11 bases from J, with 14 bases between. Germline loops: CDR1 SEHNR, CDR2 FQNEAQ (reference sequence). The CDR3: CASSYGRDDAFF. In DNA, the CDR3 is TGTGCCAGCAGCTACGGACGGGATGACGCTTTCTTT.

This chain connects TRBV3-1 (or the pseudogene TRBV3-2) to TRBJ2-7; the match to TRBD2 covers 10 bases. Germline V CDR1 and CDR2: LGHDT, YNNKEL (reference sequence). The CDR3 has 14 amino acids. J was trimmed by 2 bases and V by 6 bases; bases with no gene match: 4. Here the CDR3 reads CASSPSGGTYEQYF. CDR3 in DNA: TGTGCCAGCAGTCCTAGCGGGGGTACCTACGAGCAGTACTTC.

The chain uses TRBV6-6 and TRBJ1-1; D is unclear. The V gene lost 7 bases and the J gene lost 6 bases, with 18 bases spanning the gap. The CDR3 has 14 amino acids. Per germline, CDR1 MNHNY and CDR2 SVGAGI (reference sequence). The CDR3 loop reads CASTQSGGFAEAFF. DNA for the CDR3: TGTGCCAGCACCCAATCGGGAGGGTTCGCTGAAGCTTTCTTT.

The genes are TRBV28 and TRBJ1-4, with D maybe TRBD1 (6 bases). V lost 6 bases, J lost 6 bases, and 17 bases lay in between. Germline V gene lookup returns CDR1 MDHEN and CDR2 SYDVKM. This CDR3 comprises 15 residues. For the CDR3, the DNA is TGTGCCAGCAGCCCTGAAGACAGGATTTATGAAAAACTGTTTTTT. It yields the protein CASSPEDRIYEKLFF.

This sequence joins TRBV11-2 and TRBJ2-2; D is unresolved. Trimming shortened V by 3 bases and J by 1 base, and 6 bases separated the two germline ends. There are 14 residues in the CDR3. Per germline, CDR1 SGHAT and CDR2 FQNNGV. CDR3 coding DNA: TGTGCCAGCAGCTTGAACAGGAACACCGGGGAGCTGTTTTTT. This gives the protein CASSLNRNTGELFF.

This clone was detected only once. The chain is built from TRBV10-3 and TRBJ2-1, with 12 bases aligning to TRBD2. The ends lost 3 bases at V and 6 bases at J; junction bases unmatched: 3. CDR1 and CDR2 (germline): ENHRY, SYGVKD. CDR3 length: 15 residues. Here the CDR3 DNA reads TGTGCCATCAGTGAAAGGACTAGCGGGGTCAATGAGCAGTTCTTC. Translation gives CAISERTSGVNEQFF.

The chain recombines TRBV9 with TRBJ2-2; TRBD1 aligns across 8 bases. CDR3 length: 15 amino acids. Germline assignment: CDR1 SGDLS and CDR2 YYNGEE. J gave up 10 bases and V 0 bases, and 8 bases lay outside the gene matches. The CDR3 DNA reads TGTGCCAGCAGCGTAGTATCCAGGGGGCTCGAGGAGCTGTTTTTT. Residues: CASSVVSRGLEELFF.

This clone was observed a handful of times. CDR3 region: CAISGTELGATQYF. The CDR3, as DNA: TGTGCCATCAGTGGGACCGAGTTGGGGGCCACGCAGTATTTT. This chain uses TRBV10-3 with TRBJ2-3, with D maybe TRBD1 (6 bases). CDR3 length equals 14 residues. The germline V gene has CDR1 ENHRY and CDR2 SYGVKD. Trimming took off 4 bases at V and 9 bases at J, with 17 bases between the two ends.

The chain recombines TRBV27 with TRBJ2-7, with TRBD2 identical over 8 bases. CDR3 size: 15 residues. Germline trimming cut 5 bases from V and 3 bases from J; bases unmatched to any gene: 9. CDR1 and CDR2 (germline): MNHEY, SMNVEV (reference sequence). The CDR3: CASSITSGGYYEQYF. The CDR3 nucleotides read TGTGCCAGCAGTATTACTAGCGGTGGTTACTACGAGCAGTACTTC.

V is TRBV10-1 and J is TRBJ2-3; TRBD2 aligns across 9 bases. The CDR3 covers 15 residues. Losses at the gene ends were 4 bases for V and 4 bases for J; bases not matched to a gene: 6. The germline V gene encodes CDR1 WNHNN and CDR2 SYGVQD (reference sequence). DNA for the CDR3: TGCGCCAGCAGTGGGGCTAGCGGGACGTCAGATACGCAGTATTTT. Residues: CASSGASGTSDTQYF.

The rearrangement uses TRBV24-1 and TRBJ2-7; a weak D match, TRBD1 (6 bases). Germline V gene lookup returns CDR1 KGHDR and CDR2 SFDVKD. Trimming removed 3 bases at V and 3 bases at J, with 11 bases between. This CDR3 spans 14 amino acids. The CDR3 is CATSDPGQNYEQYF. The CDR3, as DNA: TGTGCCACCAGTGATCCTGGACAGAACTACGAGCAGTACTTC.

This clone was recorded once. J is TRBJ1-2 and V is TRBV6-1, with TRBD1 identical over 11 bases. The V and J ends lost 4 bases and 8 bases, in that order; junction bases with no gene match: 9. Germline values: CDR1 MNHNS, CDR2 SASEGT. This CDR3 spans 15 amino acids. This CDR3 is CASSGAGQGAGGYTF. The CDR3 region has the DNA TGTGCCAGCAGTGGAGCCGGACAGGGGGCAGGCGGCTACACCTTC.

The chain joins TRBV2 to TRBJ1-1; D remains ambiguous. CDR3 length equals 15 residues. Germline V gene data show CDR1 as SNHLY and CDR2 as FYNNEI. The V and J ends lost 6 bases and 3 bases respectively, with 17 bases between them. CDR3 residues: CASRPQWGSDTEAFF. CDR3 coding DNA: TGTGCCAGCAGGCCCCAATGGGGTAGCGACACTGAAGCTTTCTTT.

This clone was counted once. This rearrangement joins TRBV28 to TRBJ2-5, with TRBD2 matching over 7 bases. V lost 1 base, J lost 3 bases, and 5 bases stayed unmatched. Germline V gives CDR1 MDHEN, CDR2 SYDVKM. The CDR3 spans 15 residues. The DNA of the CDR3 is TGTGCCAGCAGTTTATTGGGAGGGGTGGAAGAGACCCAGTACTTC. Protein product: CASSLLGGVEETQYF.

This chain uses TRBV10-3 with TRBJ2-5; 7 bases match TRBD2. The ends lost 6 bases at V and 2 bases at J; junction bases unmatched: 6. From germline, CDR1 is ENHRY and CDR2 SYGVKD. The CDR3 runs 14 residues. CDR3 sequence: CAISHSGIQETQYF. The CDR3 DNA reads TGTGCCATCAGCCACAGCGGGATACAAGAGACCCAGTACTTC.

The V call is TRBV9, the J call TRBJ2-2, with 12 bases fitting TRBD2. Trimming at V came to 4 bases and at J to 6 bases, leaving 4 bases not matched to a gene. The germline CDR1 and CDR2 sequences are SGDLS and YYNGEE. The CDR3 loop spans 15 amino acids. CDR3 loop: CASSYGTSGPGELFF. The CDR3 DNA reads as TGTGCCAGCAGCTACGGGACTAGCGGGCCCGGGGAGCTGTTTTTT.

CDR3 sequence (DNA): TGTGCCACCAGTGATTCCCCAGGAGGGGGCGCAGGCGGCTACACCTTC. Amino acids: CATSDSPGGGAGGYTF. The chain recombines TRBV24-1 with TRBJ1-2, with TRBD1 identical over 7 bases. CDR1 KGHDR and CDR2 SFDVKD come from the germline V gene. V gave up 2 bases and J gave up 8 bases; unmatched junction bases: 13. The CDR3 consists of 16 residues.

V usage is TRBV30 and J usage is TRBJ1-3; D is unclear. V was cut by 1 base and J by 1 base, with 8 bases left in between. CDR1 is GTSNPN and CDR2 is SVGIG in the germline V gene (reference sequence). CDR3 length equals 14 residues. CDR3 DNA sequence: TGTGCCTGGAGTGGGCGGAGGTCTGGAAACACCATATATTTT. This sequence encodes CAWSGRRSGNTIYF.

V gene TRBV7-2 combines with J gene TRBJ1-5; D may be TRBD1 (5 bases). Trimming shortened V by 1 base and J by 7 bases, and 11 bases separated the two germline ends. Germline CDR1 and CDR2: SGHTA and FQGNSA. There are 14 residues in the CDR3. The CDR3 DNA sequence: TGTGCCAGCAGCTTAGGGGGCGCGGGACAGCCCCAGCATTTT. Its protein is CASSLGGAGQPQHF.

This clone has a single count. One end of the junction does not line up with germline, which may come from a read error. V and J are TRBV5-1 and TRBJ1-2; 11 nucleotides agree with TRBD1. The CDR3 extends over 11 amino acids. In germline, CDR1 is SGHRS, CDR2 YFSETQ. Here the CDR3 DNA reads TGCGCCAGCACGGGACAGGGGGAGAAGCGCTTC. As protein: CASTGQGEKRF. Combining the CDR3 with reference TRBV5-1 and TRBJ1-2 gives the whole variable domain KAGVTQTPRYLIKTRGQQVTLSCSPISGHRSVSWYQQTPGQGLQFLFEYFSETQRNKGNFPGRFSGRQFSNSRSEMNVSTLELGDSALYLCASTGQGEKRFGSGTRLTVV.

The rearrangement links TRBV9 to TRBJ2-1; 7 bases are a match to TRBD2. With V trimmed by 0 bases and J by 2 bases, 5 bases remained unmatched. Germline V gene lookup returns CDR1 SGDLS and CDR2 YYNGEE. This CDR3 region has 16 residues. The CDR3, as DNA: TGTGCCAGCAGCGTAGAGGCGGGGAGGGCCTACAATGAGCAGTTCTTC. Its protein is CASSVEAGRAYNEQFF.

The chain couples TRBV5-4 to TRBJ2-2; 8 bases are a match to TRBD1. The V and J ends lost 4 bases and 5 bases, in that order; junction bases with no gene match: 7. CDR1 and CDR2 (germline): SGHNT, YYREEE (reference sequence). CDR3 length: 15 amino acids. CDR3: CASSARGLGTGELFF. The CDR3, as DNA: TGTGCCAGCAGCGCCAGGGGGCTGGGGACCGGGGAGCTGTTTTTT.

The chain carries TRBV27 and TRBJ2-7; TRBD2 matches 14 bases. The CDR3 is 19 residues long. From germline, CDR1 is MNHEY and CDR2 SMNVEV (reference sequence). J was trimmed by 5 bases and V by 3 bases; bases with no gene match: 15. The CDR3, as DNA: TGTGCCAGCAGTTTCGTACGGGACAGGGGACTAGCGGGAGAGGACGAGCAGTACTTC. Protein sequence: CASSFVRDRGLAGEDEQYF.

J is TRBJ2-7 and V is TRBV11-3; 9 nucleotides agree with TRBD1. The ends lost 6 bases at V and 5 bases at J; junction bases unmatched: 8. CDR1 is SGHNT, CDR2 YENEEA, per germline. The CDR3 has 14 residues. CDR3 in DNA: TGTGCCAGCAGTCATCCGGGACAGGGCAACGAGCAGTACTTC. It translates to CASSHPGQGNEQYF.

J is TRBJ2-7 and V is TRBV27, with D perhaps matching TRBD2 (5 bases). The V and J ends lost 5 bases and 2 bases respectively, with 19 bases between them. This CDR3 contains 16 residues. The germline V gene encodes CDR1 MNHEY and CDR2 SMNVEV (reference sequence). CDR3 sequence (DNA): TGTGCCAGCAGTGACCGGACTGGATGCTACGCCTACGAGCAGTACTTC. Its protein product is CASSDRTGCYAYEQYF.

The gene calls are TRBV3-1 (or the pseudogene TRBV3-2) and TRBJ2-7; 7 nucleotides match TRBD1. The germline gives CDR1 LGHDT, CDR2 YNNKEL (reference sequence). Germline trimming cut 3 bases from V and 4 bases from J; bases unmatched to any gene: 6. The CDR3 has 14 amino acids. DNA for the CDR3: TGTGCCAGCAGCCAGACGACAGGGCGGTACGAGCAGTACTTC. Its protein is CASSQTTGRYEQYF.

The chain has TRBV5-1 and TRBJ1-2; the match to TRBD1 covers 8 bases. Germline V lookup: CDR1 SGHRS, CDR2 YFSETQ. The CDR3 runs to 14 residues. Trimming took 1 base from V and 6 from J; bases not matched to a gene: 5. This CDR3 reads CASSLQRQGHGYTF. DNA for the CDR3: TGCGCCAGCAGCTTGCAAAGACAGGGGCATGGCTACACCTTC.

This rearrangement joins TRBV18 to TRBJ2-1, with a possible D match to TRBD2 (6 bases). Per the germline V gene, CDR1 is KGHSH and CDR2 is LQKENI. The length of the CDR3 is 17 residues. V lost 0 bases to trimming and J lost 3 bases, with 15 bases between them. As DNA, the CDR3 is TGTGCCAGCTCACCACCGAAGGGCGGGATCTTCTACAATGAGCAGTTCTTC. Its protein product is CASSPPKGGIFYNEQFF.

This clone was counted once. This sequence joins TRBV20-1 and TRBJ2-3; the match to TRBD2 covers 7 bases. The CDR3 spans 15 residues. Germline trimming cut 3 bases from V and 5 bases from J; bases unmatched to any gene: 11. Per germline, CDR1 DFQATT and CDR2 SNEGSKA (reference sequence). The CDR3, as DNA: TGCAGTGCTAGTAATGCCCAGCGGGGCCTAGATACGCAGTATTTT. This translates into CSASNAQRGLDTQYF.